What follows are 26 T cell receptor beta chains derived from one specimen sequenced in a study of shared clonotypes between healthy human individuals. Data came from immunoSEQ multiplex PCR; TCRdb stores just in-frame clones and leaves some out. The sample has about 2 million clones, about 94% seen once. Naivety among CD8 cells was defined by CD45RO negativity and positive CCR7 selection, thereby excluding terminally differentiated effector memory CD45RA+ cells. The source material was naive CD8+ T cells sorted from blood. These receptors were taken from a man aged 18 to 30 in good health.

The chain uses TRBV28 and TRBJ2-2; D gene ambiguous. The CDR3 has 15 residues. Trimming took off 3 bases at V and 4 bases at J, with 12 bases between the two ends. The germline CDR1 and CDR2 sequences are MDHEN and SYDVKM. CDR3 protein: CASSFPWSATGELFF. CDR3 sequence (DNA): TGTGCCAGCAGTTTCCCATGGAGCGCCACCGGGGAGCTGTTTTTT.

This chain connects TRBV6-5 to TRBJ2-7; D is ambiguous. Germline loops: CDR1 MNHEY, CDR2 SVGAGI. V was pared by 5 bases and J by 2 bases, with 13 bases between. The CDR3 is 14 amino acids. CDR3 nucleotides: TGTGCCAGCAGTAGAAGCGTAGGGCCCTACGAGCAGTACTTC. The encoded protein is CASSRSVGPYEQYF.

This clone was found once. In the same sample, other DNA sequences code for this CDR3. The CDR3, as DNA: TGCGCCAGCAGCCAAGGGGGGGGCGGTCGAGAGACCCAGTACTTC. The encoded protein is CASSQGGGGRETQYF. This chain links TRBV4-1 with TRBJ2-5, with D perhaps TRBD2 (7 bases). The CDR3 has 15 amino acids. The germline V and J ends were trimmed by 1 base and 4 bases, with 13 bases remaining between them. Per germline, CDR1 MGHRA and CDR2 YSYEKL.

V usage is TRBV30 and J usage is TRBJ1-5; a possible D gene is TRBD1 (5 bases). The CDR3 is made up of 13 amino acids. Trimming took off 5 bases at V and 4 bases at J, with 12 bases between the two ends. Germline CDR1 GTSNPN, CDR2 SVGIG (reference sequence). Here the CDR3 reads CAWDGGPNQPQHF. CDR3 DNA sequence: TGTGCCTGGGACGGGGGTCCTAATCAGCCCCAGCATTTT.

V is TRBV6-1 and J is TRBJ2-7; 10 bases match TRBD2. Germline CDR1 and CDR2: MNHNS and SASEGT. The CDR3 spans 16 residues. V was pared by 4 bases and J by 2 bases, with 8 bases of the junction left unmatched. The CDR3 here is CASSGLGLAGAYEQYF. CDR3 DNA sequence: TGTGCCAGCAGTGGACTAGGGCTAGCGGGAGCCTACGAGCAGTACTTC.

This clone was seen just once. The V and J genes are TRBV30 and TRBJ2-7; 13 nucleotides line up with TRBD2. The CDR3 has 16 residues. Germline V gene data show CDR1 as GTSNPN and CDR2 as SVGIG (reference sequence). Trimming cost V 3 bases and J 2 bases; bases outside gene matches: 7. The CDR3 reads CAWRNPGLAGPYEQYF. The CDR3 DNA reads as TGTGCCTGGAGGAACCCGGGACTAGCGGGACCCTACGAGCAGTACTTC.

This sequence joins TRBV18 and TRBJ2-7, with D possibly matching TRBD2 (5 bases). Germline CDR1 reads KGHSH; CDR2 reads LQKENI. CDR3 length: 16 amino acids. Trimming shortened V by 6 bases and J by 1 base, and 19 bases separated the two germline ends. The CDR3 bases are TGTGCCAGCTCCCGATGGGGAGAGGGTAGGTCCTACGAGCAGTACTTC. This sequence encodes CASSRWGEGRSYEQYF.

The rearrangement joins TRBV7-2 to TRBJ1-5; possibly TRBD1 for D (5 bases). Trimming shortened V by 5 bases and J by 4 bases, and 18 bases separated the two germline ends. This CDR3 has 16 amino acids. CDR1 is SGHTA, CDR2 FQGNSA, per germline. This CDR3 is CASSQKIGGRNQPQHF. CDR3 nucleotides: TGTGCCAGCAGCCAGAAGATCGGGGGTCGGAATCAGCCCCAGCATTTT.

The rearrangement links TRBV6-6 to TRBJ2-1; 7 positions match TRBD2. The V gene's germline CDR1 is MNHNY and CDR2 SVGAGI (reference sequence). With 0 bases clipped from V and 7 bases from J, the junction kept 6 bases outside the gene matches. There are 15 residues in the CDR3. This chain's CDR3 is CASSYSAGEGNEQFF. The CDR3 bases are TGTGCCAGCAGTTACTCGGCGGGAGAAGGTAATGAGCAGTTCTTC.

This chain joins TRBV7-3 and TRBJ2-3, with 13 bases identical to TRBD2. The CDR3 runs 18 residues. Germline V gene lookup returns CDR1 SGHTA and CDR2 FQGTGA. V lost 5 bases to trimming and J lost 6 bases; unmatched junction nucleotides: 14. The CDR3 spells CASSGRLAGGTKWDTQYF. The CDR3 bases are TGTGCCAGCAGCGGTCGACTAGCGGGGGGTACAAAATGGGATACGCAGTATTTT.

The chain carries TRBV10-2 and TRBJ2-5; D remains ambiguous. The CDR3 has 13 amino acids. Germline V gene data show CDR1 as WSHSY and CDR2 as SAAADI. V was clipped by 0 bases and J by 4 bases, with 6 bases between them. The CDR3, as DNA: TGCGCCAGCAGTGAGTCGTTCGTAGAGACCCAGTACTTC. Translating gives CASSESFVETQYF.

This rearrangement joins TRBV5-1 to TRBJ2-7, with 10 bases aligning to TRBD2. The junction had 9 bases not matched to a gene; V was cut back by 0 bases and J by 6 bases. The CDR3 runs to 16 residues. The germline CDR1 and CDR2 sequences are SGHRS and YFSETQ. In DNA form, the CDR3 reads TGCGCCAGCAGCTTGGAAGCGGGAGGGCCCTTCCCCGAGCAGTACTTC. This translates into CASSLEAGGPFPEQYF.

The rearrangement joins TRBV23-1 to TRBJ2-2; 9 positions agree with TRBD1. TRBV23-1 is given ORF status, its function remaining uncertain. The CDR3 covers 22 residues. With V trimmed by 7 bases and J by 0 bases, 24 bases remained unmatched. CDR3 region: CASIGRQRRTGTGGANTGELFF. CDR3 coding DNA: TGCGCCAGCATAGGCCGCCAGAGGAGAACAGGAACAGGGGGCGCGAACACCGGGGAGCTGTTTTTT.

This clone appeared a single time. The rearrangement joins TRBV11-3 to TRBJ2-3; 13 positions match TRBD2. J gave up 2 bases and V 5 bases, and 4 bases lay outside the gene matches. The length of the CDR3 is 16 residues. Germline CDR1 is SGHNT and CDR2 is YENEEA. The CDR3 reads CASSGGTSGATDTQYF. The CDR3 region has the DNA TGTGCCAGCAGCGGAGGGACTAGCGGGGCCACAGATACGCAGTATTTT.

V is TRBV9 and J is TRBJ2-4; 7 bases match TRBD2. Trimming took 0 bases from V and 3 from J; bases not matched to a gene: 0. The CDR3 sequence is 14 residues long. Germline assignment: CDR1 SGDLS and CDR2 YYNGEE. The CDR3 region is CASSVGTSKNIQYF. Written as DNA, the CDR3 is TGTGCCAGCAGCGTAGGGACTAGCAAAAACATTCAGTACTTC. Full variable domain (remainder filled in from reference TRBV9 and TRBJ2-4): DSGVTQTPKHLITATGQRVTLRCSPRSGDLSVYWYQQSLDQGLQFLIQYYNGEERAKGNILERFSAQQFPDLHSELNLSSLELGDSALYFCASSVGTSKNIQYFGAGTRLSVL.

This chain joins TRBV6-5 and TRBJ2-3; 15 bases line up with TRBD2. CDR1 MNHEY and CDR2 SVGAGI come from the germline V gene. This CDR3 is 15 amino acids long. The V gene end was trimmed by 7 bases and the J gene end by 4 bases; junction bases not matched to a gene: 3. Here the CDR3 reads CASTGLAGGADTQYF. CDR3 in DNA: TGTGCCAGCACCGGACTAGCGGGAGGGGCAGATACGCAGTATTTT.

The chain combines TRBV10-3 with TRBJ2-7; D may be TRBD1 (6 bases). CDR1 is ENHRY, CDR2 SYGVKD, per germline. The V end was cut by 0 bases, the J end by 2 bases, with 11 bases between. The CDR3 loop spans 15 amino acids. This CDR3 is CAISESGGAPYEQYF. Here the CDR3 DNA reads TGTGCCATCAGTGAGTCAGGGGGAGCCCCCTACGAGCAGTACTTC.

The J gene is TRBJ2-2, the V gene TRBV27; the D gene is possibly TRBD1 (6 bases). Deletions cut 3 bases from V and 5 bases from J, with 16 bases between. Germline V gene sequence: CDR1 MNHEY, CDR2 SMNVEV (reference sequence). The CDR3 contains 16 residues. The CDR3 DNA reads TGTGCCAGCAGTTTTCTCGAAACCGGGACAACCGGGGAGCTGTTTTTT. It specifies CASSFLETGTTGELFF.

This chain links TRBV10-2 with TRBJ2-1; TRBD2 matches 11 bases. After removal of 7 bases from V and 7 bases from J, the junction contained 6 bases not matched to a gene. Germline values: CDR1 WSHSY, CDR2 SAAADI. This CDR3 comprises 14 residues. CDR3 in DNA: TGCGCCAGCAACCCTAGCGGGGGGTTAAATGAGCAGTTCTTC. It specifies CASNPSGGLNEQFF.

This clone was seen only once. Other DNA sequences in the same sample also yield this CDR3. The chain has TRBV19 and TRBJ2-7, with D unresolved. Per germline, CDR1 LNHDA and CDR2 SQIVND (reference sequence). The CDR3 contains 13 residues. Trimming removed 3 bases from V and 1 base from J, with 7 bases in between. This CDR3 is CASSISLSYEQYF. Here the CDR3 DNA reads TGTGCCAGTAGTATTTCCTTATCCTACGAGCAGTACTTC.

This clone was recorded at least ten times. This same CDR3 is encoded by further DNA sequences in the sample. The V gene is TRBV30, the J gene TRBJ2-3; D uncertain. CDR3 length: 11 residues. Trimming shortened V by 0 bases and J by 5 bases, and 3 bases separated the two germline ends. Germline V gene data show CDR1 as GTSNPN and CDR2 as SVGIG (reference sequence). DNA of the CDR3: TGTGCCTGGAGTGTTGAAGATACGCAGTATTTT. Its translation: CAWSVEDTQYF.

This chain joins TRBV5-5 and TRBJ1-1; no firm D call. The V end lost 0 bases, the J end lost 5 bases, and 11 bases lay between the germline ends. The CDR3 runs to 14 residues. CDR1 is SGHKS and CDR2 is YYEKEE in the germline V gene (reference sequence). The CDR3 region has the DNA TGTGCCAGCAGCTTGGTACCGGGAGGGACTGAAGCTTTCTTT. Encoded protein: CASSLVPGGTEAFF.

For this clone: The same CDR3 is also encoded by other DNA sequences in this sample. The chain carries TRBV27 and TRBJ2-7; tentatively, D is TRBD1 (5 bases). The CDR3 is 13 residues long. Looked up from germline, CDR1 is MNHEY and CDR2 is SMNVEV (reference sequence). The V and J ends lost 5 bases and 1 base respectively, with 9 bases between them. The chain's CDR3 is CASSHDSSYEQYF. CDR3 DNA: TGTGCCAGCAGTCACGACAGTTCCTACGAGCAGTACTTC.

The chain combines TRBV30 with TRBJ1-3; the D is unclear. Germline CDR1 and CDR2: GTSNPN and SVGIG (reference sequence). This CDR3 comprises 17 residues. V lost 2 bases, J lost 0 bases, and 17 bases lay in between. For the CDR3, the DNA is TGTGCCTGGAGTATTAGCCCCGATCTTCTCTCTGGAAACACCATATATTTT. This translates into CAWSISPDLLSGNTIYF.

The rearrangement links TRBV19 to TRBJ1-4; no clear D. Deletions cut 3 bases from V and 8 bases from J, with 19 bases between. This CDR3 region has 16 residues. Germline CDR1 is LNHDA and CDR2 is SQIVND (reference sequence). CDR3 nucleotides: TGTGCCAGTAGTATGATGGGAGGCGTCATGATGGAAAAACTGTTTTTT. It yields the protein CASSMMGGVMMEKLFF.

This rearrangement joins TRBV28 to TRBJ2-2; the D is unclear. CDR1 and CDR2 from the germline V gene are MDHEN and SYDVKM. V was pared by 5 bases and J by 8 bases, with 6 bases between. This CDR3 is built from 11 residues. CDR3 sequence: CASSTGGELFF. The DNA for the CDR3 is TGTGCCAGCAGTACTGGGGGGGAGCTGTTTTTT.